These 16 T cell receptor beta chains originate from one sample sequenced in a study of blood T cells in healthy people across ages. Primers used in a second PCR of roughly 7 to 11 cycles were a sample-barcoded 5' primer and a J-beta primer mix. TCRdb re-derived calls from the 5' RACE reads in MiXCR, one entry per CDR3 protein. Of under 1,000,000 distinct CDR3 sequences in the sample, under 40% are singletons; the top ten hold 10% to 15%. Sequencing was carried out using blood. The receptors were sampled from a man between 18 and 35 years old in good health.

The chain links TRBV20-1 to TRBJ2-7; D gene uncertain. The germline V gene has CDR1 DFQATT and CDR2 SNEGSKA (reference sequence). This CDR3 is built from 14 residues. V gave up 6 bases and J gave up 2 bases, with 17 bases separating them. The CDR3: CSARSGLVPYEQYF. CDR3 bases: TGCAGTGCCAGATCAGGTCTCGTCCCCTACGAGCAGTACTTC.

This chain joins TRBV3-1 and TRBJ2-1, with 7 positions matching TRBD1. V lost 6 bases, J lost 10 bases, and 15 bases stayed unmatched. Germline-derived CDR1 and CDR2 are LGHDT and YNNKEL (reference sequence). The CDR3 has 15 amino acids. CDR3 DNA sequence: TGTGCCAGCAGACCCACTTCGACAGGGAGCTACGAGCAGTTCTTC. It yields the protein CASRPTSTGSYEQFF.

This clonotype appeared a few times. V usage is TRBV10-3 and J usage is TRBJ1-1; no reliable D call. The germline CDR1 and CDR2 sequences are ENHRY and SYGVKD. This CDR3 is built from 13 residues. Trimming removed 6 bases from V and 1 base from J, with 9 bases in between. The CDR3 loop reads CAIRVGPNTEAFF. Written as DNA, the CDR3 is TGTGCCATCAGGGTGGGCCCGAACACTGAAGCTTTCTTT.

This clonotype was seen once. A much larger clone differs by one base, so this may be a read error. The chain combines TRBV20-1 with TRBJ2-7; perhaps TRBD1 as D (5 bases). V gave up 6 bases and J gave up 0 bases, with 12 bases separating them. Germline CDR1 reads DFQATT; CDR2 reads SNEGSKA (reference sequence). The CDR3 extends over 13 amino acids. The CDR3 reads CSAPRQTSYEQYF. The CDR3 DNA reads as TGCAGTGCCCCGAGACAGACCTCCTACGAGCAGTACTTC.

This clonotype appeared a few times. The genes are TRBV7-2 and TRBJ2-7, with D perhaps matching TRBD1 (7 bases). The length of the CDR3 is 13 residues. Trimming took off 7 bases at V and 3 bases at J, with 13 bases between the two ends. The germline gives CDR1 SGHTA, CDR2 FQGNSA. CDR3 protein: CASTAGGYYEQYF. CDR3 nucleotide sequence: TGTGCCAGCACGGCAGGGGGGTACTACGAGCAGTACTTC.

At least ten counts were recorded for this clonotype. This chain joins TRBV12-3 or TRBV12-4 and TRBJ1-2, with D tentatively TRBD1 (6 bases). The V end was cut by 5 bases, the J end by 1 base, with 17 bases between. The CDR3 length is 16 residues. CDR3 coding DNA: TGTGCCAGCAGTCCCCGGGGGCAGGGGAGTAACTATGGCTACACCTTC. Residues: CASSPRGQGSNYGYTF.

This clonotype was observed a few times. The chain employs TRBV20-1 and TRBJ2-5; perhaps TRBD2 as D (5 bases). In germline, CDR1 is DFQATT, CDR2 SNEGSKA (reference sequence). The V end lost 7 bases, the J end lost 5 bases, and 8 bases lay between the germline ends. The CDR3 has 10 residues. CDR3 region: CSVRRETQYF. CDR3 DNA: TGCAGTGTTAGGAGGGAGACCCAGTACTTC.

This clonotype has more than one count but fewer than ten. The chain couples TRBV25-1 to TRBJ2-3; D remains unclear. Trimming stripped 2 bases from V and 7 bases from J, with 10 bases between. Germline CDR1 MGHDK, CDR2 SYGVNS. The CDR3 has 13 residues. The CDR3: CASSEPSLNTQYF. As DNA, the CDR3 is TGTGCCAGCAGTGAACCTTCCCTCAATACGCAGTATTTT.

Only a few counts were recorded for this clonotype. The chain combines TRBV15 with TRBJ2-7; D might be TRBD1 (6 bases). V was shortened by 0 bases and J by 6 bases, with 12 bases between the two germline ends. CDR1 and CDR2 from the germline V gene are LNHNV and YYDKDF (reference sequence). The CDR3 has 14 amino acids. CDR3: CATSRDMTGAEQYF. The CDR3 DNA follows: TGTGCCACCAGCAGAGATATGACAGGTGCCGAGCAGTACTTC.

The rearrangement uses TRBV20-1 and TRBJ1-1; D may be TRBD1 (6 bases). There are 14 residues in the CDR3. Germline V gene data show CDR1 as DFQATT and CDR2 as SNEGSKA (reference sequence). V was shortened by 3 bases and J by 1 base, with 12 bases between the two germline ends. CDR3 protein: CSASDGTTNTEAFF. In DNA form, the CDR3 reads TGCAGTGCTAGTGACGGGACAACGAACACTGAAGCTTTCTTT.

In this sample, this clonotype turned up a few times. The chain joins TRBV7-8 to TRBJ1-1; D is unclear. Germline V lookup: CDR1 SGHVS, CDR2 FQNEAQ. The CDR3 is 14 residues long. V was cut by 5 bases and J by 7 bases, with 17 bases left in between. The CDR3 DNA is TGTGCCAGCAGCCTAGGGTCTGGAAAAGGTGAAGCTTTCTTT. It translates to CASSLGSGKGEAFF.

J is TRBJ1-2 and V is TRBV27; TRBD1 matches 8 bases. The V and J ends lost 3 bases and 4 bases, in that order; junction bases with no gene match: 19. This CDR3 region has 19 residues. Germline CDR1 MNHEY, CDR2 SMNVEV (reference sequence). The CDR3 region is CASSFSGVLRQGFFYGYTF. CDR3 nucleotide sequence: TGTGCCAGCAGTTTCTCCGGGGTTCTTAGACAGGGGTTCTTCTATGGCTACACCTTC.

This clonotype was seen more than once but under ten times. In DNA, the CDR3 is TGTGCCAGCAGGGCGGACAGCACGAATTCACCCCTCCACTTT. Residues: CASRADSTNSPLHF. V gene TRBV12-3 or TRBV12-4 combines with J gene TRBJ1-6, with TRBD1 as a possible D gene (6 bases). V lost 6 bases and J lost 7, with 13 bases in between. This CDR3 contains 14 residues.

The chain links TRBV12-5 to TRBJ2-2; D ambiguous. The CDR3 is 14 residues long. CDR1 and CDR2 (germline): LGHNT, FRNRAP. Trimming removed 0 bases from V and 5 bases from J, with 7 bases in between. The CDR3 loop is CASGLVQYTGELFF. The CDR3 bases are TGTGCTAGTGGTTTGGTACAGTATACCGGGGAGCTGTTTTTT. Using reference TRBV12-5 and TRBJ2-2 for the parts outside the CDR3, the full variable domain is DARVTQTPRHKVTEMGQEVTMRCQPILGHNTVFWYRQTMMQGLELLAYFRNRAPLDDSGMPKDRFSAEMPDATLATLKIQPSEPRDSAVYFCASGLVQYTGELFFGEGSRLTVL.

V usage is TRBV12-3 or TRBV12-4 and J usage is TRBJ1-2, with TRBD1 identical over 9 bases. Losses at the gene ends were 5 bases for V and 7 bases for J; bases not matched to a gene: 11. CDR3 size: 15 residues. CDR3 sequence: CASSLRQGEGGGYTF. CDR3 coding DNA: TGTGCCAGCAGTCTGAGACAGGGGGAAGGAGGTGGCTACACCTTC.

In this sample, this clonotype turned up a few times. The chain is built from TRBV7-9 and TRBJ2-7; D is possibly TRBD1 or TRBD2 (5 bases each). The V end lost 5 bases, the J end lost 3 bases, and 14 bases lay between the germline ends. The CDR3 length is 14 residues. The germline V gene encodes CDR1 SEHNR and CDR2 FQNEAQ (reference sequence). The CDR3 sequence: CASSHRDGHYEQYF. CDR3 nucleotides: TGTGCCAGCAGCCACCGGGACGGGCACTACGAGCAGTACTTC.